This record concerns one TCR beta chain sequence. What it binds is not known. This entry belongs to a study of radiotherapy plus CTLA-4 blockade in lung cancer. Study in general: Of the patients, about 17% showed objective responses and about 30% attained disease control.

This CDR3 is built from 17 residues. Germline CDR1 reads MNHEY; CDR2 reads SMNVEV (reference sequence). Trimming took off 5 bases at V and 1 base at J, with 17 bases between the two ends. Libraries were prepared by immunoSEQ multiplex PCR; TCRdb keeps only in-frame clonotypes and omits some of them. This table has 84,000 or so clones, about 85% appearing once. Overall study findings and caveats: Best predicting response, reportedly, were early blood T cell clone dynamics, with interferon-beta. Researchers report tumor-derived TCR clones expanding in blood after radiotherapy plus ipilimumab.

The gene calls are TRBV27 and TRBJ2-2; D is unclear. The sequence came from a human donor with non-small cell lung cancer that progressed on radiotherapy plus ipilimumab. Sequencing used peripheral blood, obtained from a patient treated with radiotherapy plus ipilimumab. The CDR3 loop reads CASSLSGSPMNTGELFF. The CDR3 DNA follows: TGTGCCAGCAGTCTCTCAGGTAGTCCCATGAACACCGGGGAGCTGTTTTTT.